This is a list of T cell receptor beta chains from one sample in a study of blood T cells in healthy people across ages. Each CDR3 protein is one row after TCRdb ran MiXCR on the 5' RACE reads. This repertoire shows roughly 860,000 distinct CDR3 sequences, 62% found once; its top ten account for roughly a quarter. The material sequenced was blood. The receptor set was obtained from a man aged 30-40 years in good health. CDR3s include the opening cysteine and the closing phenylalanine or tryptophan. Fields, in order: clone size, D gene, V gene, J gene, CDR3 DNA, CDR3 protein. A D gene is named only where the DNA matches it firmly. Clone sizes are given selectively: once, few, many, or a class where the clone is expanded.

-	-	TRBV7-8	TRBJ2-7	TGTGCCAGCAGCCAAGGACCTTCAAGGATTTACGAGCAGTACTTC	CASSQGPSRIYEQYF
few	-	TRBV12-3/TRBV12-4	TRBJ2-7	TGTGCCAGCAGTTATAGGGGAGGCGAGCAGTACTTC	CASSYRGGEQYF
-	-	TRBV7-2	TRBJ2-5	TGTGCCAGCAGCCCCATTCCCGCCGGGACAACCCAAGAGACCCAGTACTTC	CASSPIPAGTTQETQYF
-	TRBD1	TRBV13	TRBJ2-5	TGTGCCAGCAGCTTATTCGGGACAGGCCAAGAGACCCAGTACTTC	CASSLFGTGQETQYF
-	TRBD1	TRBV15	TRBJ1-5	TGTGCCACCAGCAGCCCGACAGGGAAATATAGCAATCAGCCCCAGCATTTT	CATSSPTGKYSNQPQHF
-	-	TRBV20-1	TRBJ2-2	TGCAGTGCCCCATTGTACGGGAACACCGGGGAGCTGTTTTTT	CSAPLYGNTGELFF
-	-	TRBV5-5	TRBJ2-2	TGTGCCAGCAGCTTGGGCCCGTCCGGGGCAGGCGATACCGGGGAGCTGTTTTTT	CASSLGPSGAGDTGELFF
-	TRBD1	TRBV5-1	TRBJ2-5	TGCGCCAGCAGCTTCAGGGGGCTCCAAGGGACCCAGTACTTC	CASSFRGLQGTQYF
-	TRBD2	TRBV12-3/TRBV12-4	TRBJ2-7	TGTGCCAGCAGTAAGACTAGCGACCAGTACGAGCAGTACTTC	CASSKTSDQYEQYF
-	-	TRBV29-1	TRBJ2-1	TGCAGCGTTGAAGATCGGCAGGGCTACAATGAGCAGTTCTTC	CSVEDRQGYNEQFF
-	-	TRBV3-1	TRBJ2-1	TGTGCCAGCAGCCAGCTCGGGGGCTCCTACAATGAGCAGTTCTTC	CASSQLGGSYNEQFF
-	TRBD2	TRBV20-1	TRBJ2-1	TGCAGTGCTATGACTCTGGGCGGGGGACCTTCCTACAATGAGCAGTTCTTC	CSAMTLGGGPSYNEQFF
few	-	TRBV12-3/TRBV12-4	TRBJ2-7	TGTGCCAGCAGTCCCCCAACGGGGGTCTACGAGCAGTACTTC	CASSPPTGVYEQYF
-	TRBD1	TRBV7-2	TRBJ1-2	TGTGCCAGCAGCCTAAAGCCCACAGGGGGCGATGGCTACACCTTC	CASSLKPTGGDGYTF
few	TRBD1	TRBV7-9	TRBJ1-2	TGTGCCAGCAGCTCCCCCACAGGGGGCGCGAGCTATGGCTACACCTTC	CASSSPTGGASYGYTF
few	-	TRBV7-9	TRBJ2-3	TGTGCCAGCAGCTTAGCACTATTCACAGATACGCAGTATTTT	CASSLALFTDTQYF
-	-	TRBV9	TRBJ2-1	TGTGCCAGCGGAGGGGACGGGGAGCAGTTCTTC	CASGGDGEQFF
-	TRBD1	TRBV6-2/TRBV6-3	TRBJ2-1	TGTGCCAGCAGTCCAGGGCAGGGGGCAGGAACCTACAATGAGCAGTTCTTC	CASSPGQGAGTYNEQFF
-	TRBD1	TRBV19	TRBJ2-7	TGTGCCAGTAGGGGACAGGGGGCGAACTACGAGCAGTACTTC	CASRGQGANYEQYF
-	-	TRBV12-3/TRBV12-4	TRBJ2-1	TGTGCCAGCAGTGCCGGACATTACAATGAGCAGTTCTTC	CASSAGHYNEQFF
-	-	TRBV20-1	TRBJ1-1	TGCAGTGCTACGACAGCGTACACTGAAGCTTTCTTT	CSATTAYTEAFF
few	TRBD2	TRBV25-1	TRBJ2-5	TGTGCCAGCAGTGGACTAGCGGGGGGGCATGAGACCCAGTACTTC	CASSGLAGGHETQYF
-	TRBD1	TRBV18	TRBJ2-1	TGTGCCAGCTCACCAGCGAACAGGGGAAGGTACAATGAGCAGTTCTTC	CASSPANRGRYNEQFF
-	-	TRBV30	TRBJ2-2	TGTGCCTGGAGTGGGGGGTTCACCGGGGAGCTGTTTTTT	CAWSGGFTGELFF
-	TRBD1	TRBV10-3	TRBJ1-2	TGTGCCATCAGGGGACAGGCGAATATCTATGGCTACACCTTC	CAIRGQANIYGYTF
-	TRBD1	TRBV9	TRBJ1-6	TGTGCCAGCAGCGCGCAGGGGGATAATTCACCCCTCCACTTT	CASSAQGDNSPLHF
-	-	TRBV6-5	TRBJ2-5	TGTGCCAGCAGTACAAGAGGACCGGAGACCCAGTACTTC	CASSTRGPETQYF
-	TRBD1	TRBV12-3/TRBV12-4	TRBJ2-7	TGTGCCAGCGGGGCTAGGACAGGCTACGAGCAGTACTTC	CASGARTGYEQYF
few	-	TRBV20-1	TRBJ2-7	TGCAGTGGTCAGGGACTCGATCCATCCTACGAGCAGTACTTC	CSGQGLDPSYEQYF
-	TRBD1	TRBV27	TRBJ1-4	TGTGCCAGCAGCAGGACAGGGCAGCGGGAAAAACTGTTTTTT	CASSRTGQREKLFF
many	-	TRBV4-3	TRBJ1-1	TGCGCCAGCAGCCAAGATCGGACAGACACTGAAGCTTTCTTT	CASSQDRTDTEAFF
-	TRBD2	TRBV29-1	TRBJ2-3	TGCAGCGGACTAGCGGGGCCAACCACAGATACGCAGTATTTT	CSGLAGPTTDTQYF
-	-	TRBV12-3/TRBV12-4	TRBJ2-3	TGTGCCAGCAGAATGAGTCAGAATCCCAACTCGCAGTATTTT	CASRMSQNPNSQYF
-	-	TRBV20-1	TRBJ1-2	TGCAGTGCTAGGGGGGTGGCAGATGGCTACACCTTC	CSARGVADGYTF
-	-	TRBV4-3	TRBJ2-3	TGCGCCAGCAGCCAGCAGTGGACTAGCACAGATACGCAGTATTTT	CASSQQWTSTDTQYF
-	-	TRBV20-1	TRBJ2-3	TGCAGTGCTAAAGTGGGGGTGGGTACAGATACGCAGTATTTT	CSAKVGVGTDTQYF
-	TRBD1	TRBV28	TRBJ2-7	TGTGCCAGCAGCTGGCTCCGACAGGGATATGAGCAGTACTTC	CASSWLRQGYEQYF
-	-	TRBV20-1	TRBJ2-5	TGCAGTGCTAGAGATTTTGGAGGGGGAGGACGTGAGCAGTACTTC	CSARDFGGGGREQYF
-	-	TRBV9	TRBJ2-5	TGTGCCAGCAGCGTAGCGGGGGCTCACCAAGAGACCCAGTACTTC	CASSVAGAHQETQYF
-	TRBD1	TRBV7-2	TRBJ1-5	TGTGCCAGCAGCTCATTCCGGGACAGGGATCAGCCCCAGCATTTT	CASSSFRDRDQPQHF